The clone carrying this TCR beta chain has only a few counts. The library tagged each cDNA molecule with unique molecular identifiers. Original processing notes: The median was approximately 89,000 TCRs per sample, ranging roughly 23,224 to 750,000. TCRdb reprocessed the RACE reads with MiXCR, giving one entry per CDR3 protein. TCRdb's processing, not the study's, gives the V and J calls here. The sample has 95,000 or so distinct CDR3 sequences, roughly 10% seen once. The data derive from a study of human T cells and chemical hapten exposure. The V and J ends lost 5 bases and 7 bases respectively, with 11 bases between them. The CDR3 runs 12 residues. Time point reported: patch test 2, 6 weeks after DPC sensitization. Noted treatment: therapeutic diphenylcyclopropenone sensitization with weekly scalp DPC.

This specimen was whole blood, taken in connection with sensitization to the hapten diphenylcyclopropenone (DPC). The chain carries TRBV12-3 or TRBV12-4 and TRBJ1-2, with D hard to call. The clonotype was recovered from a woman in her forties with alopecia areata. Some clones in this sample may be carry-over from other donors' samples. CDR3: CASSPGLGGYTF. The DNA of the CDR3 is TGTGCCAGCAGTCCTGGGCTCGGTGGCTACACCTTC.